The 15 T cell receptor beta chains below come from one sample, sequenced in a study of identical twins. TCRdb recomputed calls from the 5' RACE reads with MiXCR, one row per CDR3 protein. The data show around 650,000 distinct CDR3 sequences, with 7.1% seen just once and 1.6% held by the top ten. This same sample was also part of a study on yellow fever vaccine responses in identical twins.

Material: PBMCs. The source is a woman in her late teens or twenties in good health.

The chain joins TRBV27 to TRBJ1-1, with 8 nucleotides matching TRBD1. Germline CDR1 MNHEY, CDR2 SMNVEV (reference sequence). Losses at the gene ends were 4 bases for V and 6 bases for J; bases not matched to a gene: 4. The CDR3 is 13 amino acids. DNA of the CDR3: TGTGCCAGCAGTTCGCAGGGGGCCGCTGAAGCTTTCTTT. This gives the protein CASSSQGAAEAFF.

The DNA for the CDR3 is TGTGCCAGCAGTTACCCGCCGGGGACAGGGGAAGGGGGGAGCAATCAGCCCCAGCATTTT. This gives the protein CASSYPPGTGEGGSNQPQHF. This sequence joins TRBV6-2 or TRBV6-3 and TRBJ1-5, with 10 positions matching TRBD1. Germline V gene data show CDR1 as MNHEY and CDR2 as SVGEGT. The CDR3 has 20 residues. The trim removed 2 bases at V and 1 base at J, leaving 14 bases unmatched.

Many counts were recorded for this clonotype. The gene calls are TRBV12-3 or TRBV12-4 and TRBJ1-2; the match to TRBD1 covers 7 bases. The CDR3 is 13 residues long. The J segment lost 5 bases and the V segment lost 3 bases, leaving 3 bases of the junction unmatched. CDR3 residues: CASSFGTAYGYTF. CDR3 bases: TGTGCCAGCAGTTTCGGGACAGCGTATGGCTACACCTTC.

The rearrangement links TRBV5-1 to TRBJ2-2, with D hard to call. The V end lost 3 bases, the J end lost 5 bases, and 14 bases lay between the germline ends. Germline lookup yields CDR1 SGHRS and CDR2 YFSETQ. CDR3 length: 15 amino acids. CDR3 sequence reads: CASSSDVPGTGELFF. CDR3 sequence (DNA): TGCGCCAGCAGCTCGGACGTACCCGGTACCGGGGAGCTGTTTTTT.

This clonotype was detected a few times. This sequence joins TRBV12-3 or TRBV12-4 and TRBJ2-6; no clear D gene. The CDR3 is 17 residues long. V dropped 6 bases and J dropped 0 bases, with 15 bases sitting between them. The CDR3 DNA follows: TGTGCCAGCAGCCAAAACTCGGTTCTCTCTGGGGCCAACGTCCTGACTTTC. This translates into CASSQNSVLSGANVLTF.

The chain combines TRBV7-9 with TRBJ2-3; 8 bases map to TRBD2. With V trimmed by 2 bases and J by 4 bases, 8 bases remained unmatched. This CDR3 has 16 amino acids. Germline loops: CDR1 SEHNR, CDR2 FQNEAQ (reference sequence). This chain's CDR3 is CASSLRGGLSADTQYF. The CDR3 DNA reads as TGTGCCAGCAGCTTACGGGGGGGACTATCGGCAGATACGCAGTATTTT.

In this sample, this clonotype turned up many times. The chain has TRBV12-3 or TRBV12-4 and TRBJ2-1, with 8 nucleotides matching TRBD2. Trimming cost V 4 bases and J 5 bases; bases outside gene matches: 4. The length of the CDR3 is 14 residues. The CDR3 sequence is CASSWTSPHNEQFF. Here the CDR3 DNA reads TGTGCCAGCAGTTGGACTAGCCCACACAATGAGCAGTTCTTC.

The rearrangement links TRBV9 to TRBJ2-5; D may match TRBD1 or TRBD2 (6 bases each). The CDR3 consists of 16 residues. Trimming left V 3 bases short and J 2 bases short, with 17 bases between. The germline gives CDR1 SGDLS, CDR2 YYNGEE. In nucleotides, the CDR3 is TGTGCCAGCAGCGACCAAGGGGGACTTCCACAAGAGACCCAGTACTTC. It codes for CASSDQGGLPQETQYF.

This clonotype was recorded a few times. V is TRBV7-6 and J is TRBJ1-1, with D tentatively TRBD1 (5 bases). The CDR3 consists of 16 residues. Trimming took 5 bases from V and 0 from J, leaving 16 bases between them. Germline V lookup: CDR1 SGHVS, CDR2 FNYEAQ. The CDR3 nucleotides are TGTGCCAGCAGCCCCGGTGGGGGACTTATGAACACTGAAGCTTTCTTT. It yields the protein CASSPGGGLMNTEAFF.

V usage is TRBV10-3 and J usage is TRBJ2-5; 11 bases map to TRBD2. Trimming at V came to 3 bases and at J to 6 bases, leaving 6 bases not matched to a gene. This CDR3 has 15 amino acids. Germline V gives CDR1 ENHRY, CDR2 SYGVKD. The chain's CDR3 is CAISDTSGSIKTQYF. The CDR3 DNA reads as TGTGCCATCAGTGACACTAGCGGGAGTATAAAGACCCAGTACTTC.

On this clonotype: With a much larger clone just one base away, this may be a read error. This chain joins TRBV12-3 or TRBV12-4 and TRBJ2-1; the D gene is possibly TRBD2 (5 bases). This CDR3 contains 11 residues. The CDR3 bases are TGTGCCGGCAGTTTGGGCCGGGATCAGTTCTTC. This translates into CAGSLGRDQFF.

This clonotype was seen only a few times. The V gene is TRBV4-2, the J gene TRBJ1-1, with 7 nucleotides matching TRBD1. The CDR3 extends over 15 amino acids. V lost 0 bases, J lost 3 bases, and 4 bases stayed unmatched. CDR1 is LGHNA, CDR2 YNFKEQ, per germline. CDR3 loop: CASSQDLDRDTEAFF. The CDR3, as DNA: TGTGCCAGCAGCCAAGATCTCGACAGGGACACTGAAGCTTTCTTT.

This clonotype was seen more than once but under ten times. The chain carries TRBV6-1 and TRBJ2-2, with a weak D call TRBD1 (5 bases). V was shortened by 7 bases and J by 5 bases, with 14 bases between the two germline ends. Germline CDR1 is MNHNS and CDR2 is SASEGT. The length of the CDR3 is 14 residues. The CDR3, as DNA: TGTGCCAGCAACCGTGGGGCAGATACCGGGGAGCTGTTTTTT. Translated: CASNRGADTGELFF.

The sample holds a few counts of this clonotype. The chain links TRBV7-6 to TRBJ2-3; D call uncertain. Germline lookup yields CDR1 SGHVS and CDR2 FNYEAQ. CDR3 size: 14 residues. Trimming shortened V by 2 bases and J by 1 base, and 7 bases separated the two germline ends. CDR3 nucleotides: TGTGCCAGCAGCTTAATTATGGGCACAGATACGCAGTATTTT. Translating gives CASSLIMGTDTQYF.

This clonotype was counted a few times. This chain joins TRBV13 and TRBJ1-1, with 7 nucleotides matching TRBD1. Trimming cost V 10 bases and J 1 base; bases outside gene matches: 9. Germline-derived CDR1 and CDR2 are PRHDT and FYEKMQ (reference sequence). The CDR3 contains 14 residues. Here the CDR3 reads CATDKDRANTEAFF. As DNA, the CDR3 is TGTGCCACCGATAAAGACAGGGCGAACACTGAAGCTTTCTTT.